This TCR beta chain was sequenced in a study of T cell responses to AZD1222 COVID-19 vaccine. Study findings and constraints: Two AZD1222 doses significantly raised spike-specific TCR breadth and depth over controls.

Clones were read by immunoSEQ multiplex PCR, and TCRdb kept only the in-frame ones, dropping some. The sample carries over 200,000 clones, around 94% recorded once. This clone was counted a few times. Its antigen is not identified. CDR3 length: 16 residues. The germline gives CDR1 SGHDT, CDR2 YYEEEE. Losses at the gene ends were 2 bases for V and 2 bases for J; bases not matched to a gene: 8. J is TRBJ2-7 and V is TRBV5-6; 9 bases align to TRBD2. The clonotype originates from an adult who received the MenACWY meningococcal vaccine as a control. The specimen comprised peripheral blood, sampled 28 days after the second dose of the MenACWY control vaccine. The CDR3 loop reads CASSFSSSGTTYEQYF. The CDR3 DNA reads as TGTGCCAGCAGCTTTTCGTCTAGCGGGACCACCTACGAGCAGTACTTC.